The rows below give T cell receptor beta chains drawn from one sample of a study of blood T cell repertoires in COVID-19. Some clones are missing from TCRdb's copy, which holds only in-frame ones; the method was immunoSEQ multiplex PCR. Of fewer than 200,000 clones in the sample, under 80% were seen once. The specimen sequenced was peripheral blood. Source of these receptors: a woman older than 75 with acute or convalescent COVID-19. The CDR3 runs from the conserved cysteine through the conserved F or W. Each record gives: V gene, D gene, clone size, J gene, CDR3 DNA, CDR3 protein. The D gene is left open where the match is weak. Not every row has a clone size; where given, it reads once, few, many or a size class.

TRBV6-1	TRBD1	NA	TRBJ1-6	TGTGCCAGCAGTGAGGGACAGGGGCATAATTCACCCCTCCACTTT	CASSEGQGHNSPLHF
TRBV24-1	TRBD2	NA	TRBJ2-1	TGTGCCACCGGCGGGGGAACGATAGGGAATGAGCAGTTCTTC	CATGGGTIGNEQFF
TRBV28	NA	NA	TRBJ1-2	TGTGCCAGCAGCTCTGACTATGGCTACACCTTC	CASSSDYGYTF
TRBV3-1/TRBV3-2	NA	NA	TRBJ2-7	TGTGCCAGCAGCCGAGGCTACGAGCAGTACTTC	CASSRGYEQYF
TRBV28	TRBD2	NA	TRBJ2-1	TGTGCCAGCAGGCCTAGCGGGTACCTTTTCAATGAGCAGTTCTTC	CASRPSGYLFNEQFF
TRBV2	TRBD1	few	TRBJ2-7	TGTGCCAGCAGTGAACAGGGGGCTCTCTACGAGCAGTACTTC	CASSEQGALYEQYF
TRBV6-1	NA	few	TRBJ2-5	TGTGCCAGCAGTGAAGGCGGAGACGGGACCCAGTACTTC	CASSEGGDGTQYF
TRBV19	NA	NA	TRBJ1-2	TGTGCCAGTAGAGTTGCTTTTTCGGTTTATGGCTACACCTTC	CASRVAFSVYGYTF
TRBV28	TRBD2	NA	TRBJ2-1	TGTGCCAGTACTCTTTCCGGCGGGGGCTCCTACAATGAGCAGTTCTTC	CASTLSGGGSYNEQFF
TRBV25-1	TRBD2	NA	TRBJ2-2	TGTGCCAGCAGTGCACGAGCGGCGGGGGCCGGGGAGCTGTTTTTT	CASSARAAGAGELFF
TRBV7-2	NA	few	TRBJ1-5	TGTGCCAGCAGCTTAGCGCTTGGGACACCAAATCAGCCCCAGCATTTT	CASSLALGTPNQPQHF
TRBV4-1	NA	few	TRBJ1-4	TGCGCCAGCAGCCAAGAGTGGAGAGAAAAACTGTTTTTT	CASSQEWREKLFF
TRBV2	NA	many	TRBJ1-5	TGTGCCAGCAGTGCAGCGACAGTATCAAATCAGCCCCAGCATTTT	CASSAATVSNQPQHF
TRBV10-3	TRBD2	NA	TRBJ2-7	TGTGCCATCAGTGAGGGGCTAGCGGGAGCCAACTCCTACGAGCAGTACTTC	CAISEGLAGANSYEQYF
TRBV19	NA	few	TRBJ1-2	TGTGCCAGTAGTCCAGGTTCGGATGACTATGGCTACACCTTC	CASSPGSDDYGYTF
TRBV6-2/TRBV6-3	TRBD2	NA	TRBJ2-7	TGTGCCAGCAGTTACTCGATTGGAGGACTAGCGGGAGGACCCACCTACGAGCAGTACTTC	CASSYSIGGLAGGPTYEQYF
TRBV14	NA	NA	TRBJ2-5	TGTGCCAGCAGCCAAGAGCAGGTGGTGAAAAAAGAGACCCAGTACTTC	CASSQEQVVKKETQYF
TRBV28	TRBD1	NA	TRBJ2-7	TGTGCCAGCAGTACCGGCGGGACAGGGGTTCACGAGCAGTACTTC	CASSTGGTGVHEQYF
TRBV28	NA	NA	TRBJ1-6	TGTGCCAGCAGTTTAGCTCAGGGTTCCCCAGGGGAAAGCTCCTATAATTCACCCCTCCACTTT	CASSLAQGSPGESSYNSPLHF
TRBV7-2	NA	NA	TRBJ2-7	TGTGCCAGCAGCTTGCAAGGGGACAACTCCTACGAGCAGTACTTC	CASSLQGDNSYEQYF
TRBV7-9	TRBD2	many	TRBJ2-1	TGTGCCAGCAGCTATACTAGCGGGAGGGAATATGAGCAGTTCTTC	CASSYTSGREYEQFF
TRBV5-4	NA	NA	TRBJ2-7	TGTGCCAGCAGCTTGGCCCAGAAATCCTACGAGCAGTACTTC	CASSLAQKSYEQYF
TRBV5-1	TRBD1	once	TRBJ1-1	TGCGCCAGCAGCTTTGGAGACAGGGACACTGAAGCTTTCTTT	CASSFGDRDTEAFF
TRBV7-9	NA	NA	TRBJ2-3	TGTGCCAGCAGCTTAGTCAGGAGCACAGATACGCAGTATTTT	CASSLVRSTDTQYF
TRBV6-5	NA	NA	TRBJ2-3	TGTGCCAGCAGCCACCCCCAGGGGATGGATACGCAGTATTTT	CASSHPQGMDTQYF
TRBV6-5	TRBD1	NA	TRBJ1-6	TGTGCCAGCAGTTACACGGGGGACAGGACGAAATCACCCCTCCACTTT	CASSYTGDRTKSPLHF
TRBV2	NA	NA	TRBJ2-1	TGTGCCAGCAGTGCCCCTTCGAGCTCCTACAATGAGCAGTTCTTC	CASSAPSSSYNEQFF
TRBV27	NA	once	TRBJ1-5	TGTGCCAGCAGTTTAAAAGCGGGTAGCAATCAGCCCCAGCATTTT	CASSLKAGSNQPQHF
TRBV7-9	NA	many	TRBJ1-4	TGTGCCAGCAGCTTAGCGTTGGGACACCTTAATGAAAAACTGTTTTTT	CASSLALGHLNEKLFF
TRBV6-5	NA	once	TRBJ1-6	TGTGCCAGCAGCCGAAACCCCTACCCAGGTTCACCCCTCCACTTT	CASSRNPYPGSPLHF
TRBV19	TRBD1	NA	TRBJ1-2	TGTGCCAGTAGTACCCCAGGGGGCGCGGACTATGGCTACACCTTC	CASSTPGGADYGYTF
TRBV5-1	NA	NA	TRBJ2-3	TGCGCCAGCAGCTTGGGCGGTCGCACAGATACGCAGTATTTT	CASSLGGRTDTQYF
TRBV7-9	NA	many	TRBJ2-2	TGTGCCAGCACGTTGAGGGGAGGGAACACCGGGGAGCTGTTTTTT	CASTLRGGNTGELFF
TRBV25-1	TRBD1	NA	TRBJ1-1	TGTGCCAGCAGTGAAGGGACAGTGAATAGGAGAACTGAAGCTTTCTTT	CASSEGTVNRRTEAFF
TRBV9	NA	NA	TRBJ2-2	TGTGCCAGCAGCGCCCTTGGCGGGGTCCCCGGGGAGCTGTTTTTT	CASSALGGVPGELFF
TRBV5-1	TRBD2	NA	TRBJ2-1	TGCGCCAGCAGCTTGGCCCCCGGCGGGAGCTCTGCCAATGAGCAGTTCTTC	CASSLAPGGSSANEQFF
TRBV5-1	TRBD2	NA	TRBJ2-2	TGCGCCAGCAGCGCACTAGCGGGAGGGCCTTCGGGCACCGGGGAGCTGTTTTTT	CASSALAGGPSGTGELFF
TRBV11-3	TRBD1	NA	TRBJ2-7	TGTGCCAGCAGCTTGGAGACAGGGCGCGAGCAGTACTTC	CASSLETGREQYF
TRBV13	TRBD2	NA	TRBJ2-1	TGTGCCAGCAGCTTCCTACCCGGGACTAGCGGGAGGGGGGAGCAGTTCTTC	CASSFLPGTSGRGEQFF
TRBV30	TRBD2	NA	TRBJ2-5	TGTGCCTGGAGTACAGGGACTAGCCAAGAGACCCAGTACTTC	CAWSTGTSQETQYF
TRBV7-2	NA	NA	TRBJ2-7	TGTGCCAGCAGCCCTACCGTAGGAGCGCAATCCTACGAGCAGTACTTC	CASSPTVGAQSYEQYF
TRBV4-2	NA	NA	TRBJ1-2	TGTGCCAGCAGCCAAGGTCCGGAGGAGGGCTATGGCTACACCTTC	CASSQGPEEGYGYTF
TRBV6-5	TRBD1	NA	TRBJ1-2	TGTGCCAGCAGTCTTCAGGGGGCTGGTGGCTACACCTTC	CASSLQGAGGYTF
TRBV18	TRBD2	NA	TRBJ2-1	TGCGCCAGCTCACCGGGACTAGCGAACAATGAGCAGTTCTTC	CASSPGLANNEQFF
TRBV6-4	TRBD2	NA	TRBJ2-3	TGTGCCAGCGGGGCGGGAGGAGGCACAGATACGCAGTATTTT	CASGAGGGTDTQYF
TRBV24-1	NA	NA	TRBJ2-4	TGTGCCGCCAGTGAACAAGATGGTCACATTCAGTACTTC	CAASEQDGHIQYF
TRBV30	NA	NA	TRBJ1-5	TGTGCCTGGAGAACAGGATCTAATCAGCCCCAGCATTTT	CAWRTGSNQPQHF
TRBV6-5	TRBD2	NA	TRBJ2-1	TGTGCCAGCAGTTACCCCGGAACTAGCGGGGATATTGAGCAGTTCTTC	CASSYPGTSGDIEQFF
TRBV7-2	NA	NA	TRBJ2-1	TGTGCCAGCAGCTTAGACTACGGCTCCTACAATGAGCAGTTCTTC	CASSLDYGSYNEQFF
TRBV28	NA	NA	TRBJ1-1	TGTGCCAGCAGGATGAGGGGGACTGAAGCTTTCTTT	CASRMRGTEAFF
TRBV20-1	TRBD1	NA	TRBJ2-7	TGCAGTGCTAGTGGACAGGGTAATTACGAGCAGTACTTC	CSASGQGNYEQYF
TRBV28	TRBD1	NA	TRBJ2-5	TGTGCCAGCAGACTAGAAACAGGGGTGGGGGAGACCCAGTACTTC	CASRLETGVGETQYF
TRBV18	NA	once	TRBJ2-1	TGTGCCAGCTCACCAATTAGCGGAGACGCCTACAATGAGCAGTTCTTC	CASSPISGDAYNEQFF